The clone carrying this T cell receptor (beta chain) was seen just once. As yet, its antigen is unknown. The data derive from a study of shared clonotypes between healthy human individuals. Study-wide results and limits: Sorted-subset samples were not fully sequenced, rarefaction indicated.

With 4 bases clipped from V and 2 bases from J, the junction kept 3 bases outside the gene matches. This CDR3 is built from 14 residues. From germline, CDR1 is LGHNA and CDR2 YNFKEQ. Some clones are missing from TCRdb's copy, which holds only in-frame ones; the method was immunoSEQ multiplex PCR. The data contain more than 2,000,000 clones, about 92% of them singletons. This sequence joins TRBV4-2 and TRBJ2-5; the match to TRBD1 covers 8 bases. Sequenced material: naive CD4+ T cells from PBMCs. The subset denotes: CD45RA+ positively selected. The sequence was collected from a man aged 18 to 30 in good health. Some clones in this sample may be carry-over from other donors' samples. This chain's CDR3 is CASSPRQGQETQYF. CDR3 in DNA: TGTGCCAGCAGCCCCAGACAGGGGCAAGAGACCCAGTACTTC.